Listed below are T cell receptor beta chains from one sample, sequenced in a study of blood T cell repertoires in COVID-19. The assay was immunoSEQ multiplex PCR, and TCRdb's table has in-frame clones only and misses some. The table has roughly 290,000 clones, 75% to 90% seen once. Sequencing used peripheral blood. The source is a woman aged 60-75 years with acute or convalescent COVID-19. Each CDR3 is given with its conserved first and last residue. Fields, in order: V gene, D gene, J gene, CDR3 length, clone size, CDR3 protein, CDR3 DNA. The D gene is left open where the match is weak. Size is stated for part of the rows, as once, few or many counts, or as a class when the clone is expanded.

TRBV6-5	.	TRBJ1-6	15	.	CASTPRDTTFSPLHF	TGTGCCAGCACCCCTAGGGACACCACCTTTTCCCCCCTCCACTTT
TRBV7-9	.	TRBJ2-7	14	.	CASSSDGGGHEQYF	TGTGCCAGCAGCTCGGACGGCGGGGGCCACGAGCAGTACTTC
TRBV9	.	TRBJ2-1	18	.	CASSLPIGDRPSYNEQFF	TGTGCCAGCAGCCTCCCCATTGGCGACAGACCTTCCTACAATGAGCAGTTCTTC
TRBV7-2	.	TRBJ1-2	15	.	CASSPTYRANYGYTF	TGTGCCAGCAGCCCCACCTACAGGGCTAACTATGGCTACACCTTC
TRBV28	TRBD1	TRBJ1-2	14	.	CASREGQGPYGYTF	TGTGCCAGCAGGGAGGGACAGGGCCCCTATGGCTACACCTTC
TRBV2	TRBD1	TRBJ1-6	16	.	CASRSGQGANNSPLHF	TGTGCCAGCAGGTCGGGACAGGGGGCAAACAATTCACCCCTCCACTTT
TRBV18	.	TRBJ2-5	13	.	CASSPLTEETQYF	TGTGCCAGCTCACCATTGACAGAAGAGACCCAGTACTTC
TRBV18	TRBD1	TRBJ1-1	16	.	CASSPMTGRLNTEAFF	TGTGCCAGCTCACCAATGACAGGGAGACTGAACACTGAAGCTTTCTTT
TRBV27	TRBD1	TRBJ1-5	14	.	CASSPRQGRKPQHF	TGTGCCAGCAGTCCTCGACAGGGGAGAAAGCCCCAGCATTTT
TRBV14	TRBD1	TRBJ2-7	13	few	CASSFRTGFEQYF	TGTGCCAGCAGCTTCAGGACAGGGTTCGAGCAGTACTTC
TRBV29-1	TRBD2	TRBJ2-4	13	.	CSGLLAGGGIQYF	TGCAGCGGCCTACTGGCGGGAGGAGGCATTCAGTACTTC
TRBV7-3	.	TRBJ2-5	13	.	CASSLINQETQYF	TGTGCCAGCAGCTTAATCAACCAAGAGACCCAGTACTTC
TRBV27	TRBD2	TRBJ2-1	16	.	CASSPRTSGRGNEQFF	TGTGCCAGCAGTCCCCGGACTAGCGGGAGGGGCAATGAGCAGTTCTTC
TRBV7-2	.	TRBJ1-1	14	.	CASTLQGLNTEAFF	TGTGCCAGCACCCTACAGGGTCTGAACACTGAAGCTTTCTTT
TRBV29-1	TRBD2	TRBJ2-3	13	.	CSVKGRVSDTQYF	TGCAGCGTCAAAGGGAGGGTATCAGATACGCAGTATTTT
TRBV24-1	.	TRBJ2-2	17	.	CATSDTQGWRNTGELFF	TGTGCCACCAGTGATACACAGGGTTGGAGGAACACCGGGGAGCTGTTTTTT
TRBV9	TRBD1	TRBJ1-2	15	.	CASSVAGTGPYGYTF	TGTGCCAGCAGCGTAGCTGGGACAGGGCCTTATGGCTACACCTTC
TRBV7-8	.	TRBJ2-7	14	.	CASSFGDNSYEQYF	TGTGCCAGCAGCTTCGGGGACAACTCCTACGAGCAGTACTTC
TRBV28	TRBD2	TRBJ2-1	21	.	CASSSTLTGTSGRSSYNEQFF	TGTGCCAGCAGTTCTACCCTTACCGGGACTAGCGGGAGGAGCTCCTACAATGAGCAGTTCTTC
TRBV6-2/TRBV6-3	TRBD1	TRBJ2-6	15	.	CASSSGGAGANVLTF	TGTGCCAGCAGCTCAGGGGGCGCTGGGGCCAACGTCCTGACTTTC
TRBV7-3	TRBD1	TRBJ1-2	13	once	CASSPTTGSGYTF	TGTGCCAGCAGCCCGACGACAGGGAGTGGCTACACCTTC
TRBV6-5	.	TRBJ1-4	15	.	CASSLGTILGEKLFF	TGTGCCAGCAGTCTCGGGACAATCCTGGGGGAAAAACTGTTTTTT
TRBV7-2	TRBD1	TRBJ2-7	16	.	CASSLDIGTVSYEQYF	TGTGCCAGCAGCTTAGATATTGGGACAGTTTCCTACGAGCAGTACTTC
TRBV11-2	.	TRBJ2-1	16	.	CASSSWTAISYNEQFF	TGTGCCAGCAGCTCCTGGACAGCAATTTCCTACAATGAGCAGTTCTTC
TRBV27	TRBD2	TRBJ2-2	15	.	CASRLAGVFAGELFF	TGTGCCAGCAGGTTAGCGGGAGTCTTCGCCGGGGAGCTGTTTTTT
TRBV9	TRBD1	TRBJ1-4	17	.	CASSVEPRNRGGEKLFF	TGTGCCAGCAGCGTAGAACCGCGGAACAGGGGAGGAGAAAAACTGTTTTTT
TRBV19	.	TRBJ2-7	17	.	CASSIPGPRRGVDEQYF	TGTGCCAGTAGTATACCGGGGCCGCGCAGGGGAGTCGACGAGCAGTACTTC
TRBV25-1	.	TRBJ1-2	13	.	CASSVDGLYGYTF	TGTGCCAGCAGTGTTGACGGACTATATGGCTACACCTTC
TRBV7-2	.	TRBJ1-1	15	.	CASSLRLGANTEAFF	TGTGCCAGCAGCTTACGTTTGGGGGCGAACACTGAAGCTTTCTTT
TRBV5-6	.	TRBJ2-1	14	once	CASSLGPGYNEQFF	TGTGCCAGCAGCTTGGGACCAGGCTACAATGAGCAGTTCTTC
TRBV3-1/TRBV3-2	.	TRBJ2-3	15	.	CASSPGLGSTDTQYF	TGTGCCAGCAGCCCCGGCCTCGGGAGCACAGATACGCAGTATTTT
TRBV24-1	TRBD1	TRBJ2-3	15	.	CATSDSQGFTDTQYF	TGTGCCACCAGTGATTCACAGGGGTTCACAGATACGCAGTATTTT
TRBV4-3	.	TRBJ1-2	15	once	CASSQAGGTGYGYTF	TGCGCCAGCAGCCAAGCAGGAGGAACGGGCTATGGCTACACCTTC
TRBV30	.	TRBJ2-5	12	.	CAWDREGSGQYF	TGTGCCTGGGACAGGGAGGGATCGGGCCAGTACTTC
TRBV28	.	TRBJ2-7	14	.	CASSLSQSMDEQYF	TGTGCCAGCAGTTTATCACAGTCAATGGACGAGCAGTACTTC
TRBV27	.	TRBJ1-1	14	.	CASSLENLNTEAFF	TGTGCCAGCAGTTTAGAGAACCTGAACACTGAAGCTTTCTTT
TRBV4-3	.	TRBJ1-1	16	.	CASSQDRFAVNTEAFF	TGCGCCAGCAGCCAAGATCGGTTCGCTGTGAACACTGAAGCTTTCTTT
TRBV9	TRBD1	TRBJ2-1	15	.	CASSDRGEYYNEQFF	TGTGCCAGCAGCGACAGGGGAGAATACTACAATGAGCAGTTCTTC
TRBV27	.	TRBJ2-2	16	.	CASSLGRARGTGELFF	TGTGCCAGCAGTCTAGGACGGGCGCGGGGCACCGGGGAGCTGTTTTTT
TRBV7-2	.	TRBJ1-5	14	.	CASSLRGPGQPQHF	TGTGCCAGCAGCCTTCGGGGTCCGGGCCAGCCCCAGCATTTT
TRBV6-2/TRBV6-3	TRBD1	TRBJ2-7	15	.	CASSYWGQGSYEQYF	TGTGCCAGCAGCTATTGGGGACAGGGATCCTACGAGCAGTACTTC
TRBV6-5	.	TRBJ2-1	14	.	CASSYGGVHNELFF	TGTGCCAGCAGCTACGGCGGGGTCCACAATGAGTTGTTCTTC
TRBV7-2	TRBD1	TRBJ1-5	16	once	CASSLWPGQFDQPQHF	TGTGCCAGCAGCTTATGGCCGGGACAGTTTGATCAGCCCCAGCATTTT
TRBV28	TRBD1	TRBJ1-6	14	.	CASSPRDRYSPLHF	TGTGCCAGCAGCCCCCGGGACAGGTATTCACCCCTCCACTTT